A selection of T cell receptor beta chains follows, all from one sample in a study of shared clonotypes between healthy human individuals. TCRdb's table, derived via immunoSEQ multiplex PCR, lists solely in-frame clones and lacks some. Found here are about 480,000 clones, about four fifths of them singletons; the top ten hold approximately 12%. Sequenced sample: PBMCs. All receptors derive from a woman aged 40-49 years in good health. Some clones in this sample may be carry-over from other donors' samples. CDR3s include the opening cysteine and the closing phenylalanine or tryptophan. Clone sizes are given selectively: once, few, many, or a class where the clone is expanded.

cdr3_aa: CAWSPGPGELFF; clone_size: .; v_call: TRBV30
cdr3_aa: CASSSNSRGYTF; clone_size: once; v_call: TRBV9
cdr3_aa: CASSLGQSTDTQYF; clone_size: .; v_call: TRBV5-1
cdr3_aa: CASSRTETDTQYF; clone_size: .; v_call: TRBV6-4
cdr3_aa: CASSFRDRGDEAFF; clone_size: .; v_call: TRBV7-9
cdr3_aa: CASSLVQLGGTGELFF; clone_size: .; v_call: TRBV5-1
cdr3_aa: CASSGYSEDTQYF; clone_size: .; v_call: TRBV5-4
cdr3_aa: CASSQDYSAYNEQFF; clone_size: .; v_call: TRBV4-3
cdr3_aa: CASSLLAGGYNEQFF; clone_size: once; v_call: TRBV11-2
cdr3_aa: CASSTSGSSSGELFF; clone_size: few; v_call: TRBV27
cdr3_aa: CASSFLAGVQTGELFF; clone_size: once; v_call: TRBV5-1
cdr3_aa: CASSQEQGAAGSGTGELFF; clone_size: .; v_call: TRBV4-2
cdr3_aa: CASSHGRLAGEQYF; clone_size: .; v_call: TRBV4-2
cdr3_aa: CASSVGDRVNGELFF; clone_size: .; v_call: TRBV9
cdr3_aa: CASSSPGLAGAKNIQYF; clone_size: .; v_call: TRBV11-2
cdr3_aa: CASSTGRIYEQYF; clone_size: .; v_call: TRBV27
cdr3_aa: CASSNLDTQYF; clone_size: .; v_call: TRBV19
cdr3_aa: CASKPIFYEQYF; clone_size: .; v_call: TRBV11-1
cdr3_aa: CASSSITGTLNTEAFF; clone_size: .; v_call: TRBV27
cdr3_aa: CASSVEGRTEAFF; clone_size: many; v_call: TRBV2
cdr3_aa: CASSSGTRYEQYF; clone_size: .; v_call: TRBV11-2
cdr3_aa: CASSIPGDPETQYF; clone_size: once; v_call: TRBV19
cdr3_aa: CASSPGLAGPYEQYF; clone_size: .; v_call: TRBV5-1
cdr3_aa: CASSLEGRVPTDTQYF; clone_size: .; v_call: TRBV11-2
cdr3_aa: CASSEQRNEKLFF; clone_size: once; v_call: TRBV6-1
cdr3_aa: CASTLSSGANVLTF; clone_size: .; v_call: TRBV7-3
cdr3_aa: CASSHPGRRGYTF; clone_size: .; v_call: TRBV27
cdr3_aa: CASSVNSGKETQYF; clone_size: .; v_call: TRBV5-1
cdr3_aa: CSATDNGYTF; clone_size: .; v_call: TRBV20-1
cdr3_aa: CASSHGTANTGELFF; clone_size: .; v_call: TRBV4-2
cdr3_aa: CASSTPEGGREWEGEQFF; clone_size: .; v_call: TRBV28
cdr3_aa: CASSQDRGQMNTEAFF; clone_size: once; v_call: TRBV4-1
cdr3_aa: CASSGDSHYEQYF; clone_size: few; v_call: TRBV6-1
cdr3_aa: CASSVHGGGAVIDEQYF; clone_size: .; v_call: TRBV9
cdr3_aa: CASSDSGNSPLHF; clone_size: .; v_call: TRBV6-4
cdr3_aa: CASSLVQGLAEAFF; clone_size: few; v_call: TRBV5-1
cdr3_aa: CASSFGQNTEAFF; clone_size: .; v_call: TRBV27
cdr3_aa: CASSAGGLDYNEQFF; clone_size: .; v_call: TRBV6-4
cdr3_aa: CASRWSYQNTDTQYF; clone_size: few; v_call: TRBV27
cdr3_aa: CATSTITGDYNEQFF; clone_size: .; v_call: TRBV15